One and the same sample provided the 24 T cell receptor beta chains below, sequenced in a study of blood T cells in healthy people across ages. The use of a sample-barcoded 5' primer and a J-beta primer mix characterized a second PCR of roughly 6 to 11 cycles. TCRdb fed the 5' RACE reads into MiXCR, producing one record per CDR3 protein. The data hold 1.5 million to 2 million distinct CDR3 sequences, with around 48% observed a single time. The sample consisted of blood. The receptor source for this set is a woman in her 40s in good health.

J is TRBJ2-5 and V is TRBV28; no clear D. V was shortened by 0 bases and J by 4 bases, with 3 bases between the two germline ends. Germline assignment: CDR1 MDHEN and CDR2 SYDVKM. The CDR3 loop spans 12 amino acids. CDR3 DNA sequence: TGTGCCAGCAGTTTATGGAGAGAGACCCAGTACTTC. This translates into CASSLWRETQYF.

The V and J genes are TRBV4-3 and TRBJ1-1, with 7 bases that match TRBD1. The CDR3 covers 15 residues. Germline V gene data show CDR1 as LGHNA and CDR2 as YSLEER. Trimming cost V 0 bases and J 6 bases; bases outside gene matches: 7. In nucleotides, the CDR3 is TGCGCCAGCAGCCAAGACGCAGGGGGTGTAGCTGAAGCTTTCTTT. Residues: CASSQDAGGVAEAFF.

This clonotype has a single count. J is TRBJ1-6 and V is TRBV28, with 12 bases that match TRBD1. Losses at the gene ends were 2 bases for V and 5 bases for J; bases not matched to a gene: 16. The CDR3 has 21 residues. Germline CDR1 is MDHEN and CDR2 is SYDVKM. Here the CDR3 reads CASSLTFPGQGAGKDNSPLHF. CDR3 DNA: TGTGCCAGCAGTTTAACCTTCCCGGGACAGGGGGCTGGCAAGGATAATTCACCCCTCCACTTT.

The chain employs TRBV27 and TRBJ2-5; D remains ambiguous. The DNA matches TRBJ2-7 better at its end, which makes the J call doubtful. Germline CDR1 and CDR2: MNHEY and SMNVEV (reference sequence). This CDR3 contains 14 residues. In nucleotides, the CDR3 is TGTGCCAGCAGGTTTAGGCCGGATTACTACGAGCAGTACTTC. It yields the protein CASRFRPDYYEQYF.

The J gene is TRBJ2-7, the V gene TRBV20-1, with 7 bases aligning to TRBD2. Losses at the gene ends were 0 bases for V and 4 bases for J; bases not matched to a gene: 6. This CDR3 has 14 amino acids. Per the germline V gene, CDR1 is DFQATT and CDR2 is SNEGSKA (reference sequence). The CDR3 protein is CSARDGGKLYEQYF. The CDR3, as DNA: TGCAGTGCTAGAGACGGGGGGAAACTGTACGAGCAGTACTTC.

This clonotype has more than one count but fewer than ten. In DNA form, the CDR3 reads TGTGCCAGCGGTTTGTCCGGGCGCACAGATACGCAGTATTTT. This gives the protein CASGLSGRTDTQYF. The V and J genes are TRBV7-9 and TRBJ2-3; no clear D gene. The length of the CDR3 is 14 residues. Trimming pared 8 bases from V and 1 base from J, leaving 13 bases between. Looked up from germline, CDR1 is SEHNR and CDR2 is FQNEAQ (reference sequence).

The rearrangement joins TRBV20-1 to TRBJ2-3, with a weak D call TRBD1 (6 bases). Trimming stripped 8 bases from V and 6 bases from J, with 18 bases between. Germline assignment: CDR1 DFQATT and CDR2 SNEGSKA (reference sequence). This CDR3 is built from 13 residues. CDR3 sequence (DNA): TGCAGTTCTTACAGGGTGGGGATTGATACGCAGTATTTT. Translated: CSSYRVGIDTQYF.

The CDR3 spells CASSGTTLGEQYF. The CDR3 nucleotides are TGTGCCAGCAGCGGGACTACCCTCGGAGAGCAGTACTTC. This sequence joins TRBV11-1 and TRBJ2-7; 7 nucleotides align to TRBD2. With V trimmed by 5 bases and J by 7 bases, 8 bases remained unmatched. Germline-derived CDR1 and CDR2 are SGHAT and FQDESV (reference sequence). CDR3 length: 13 amino acids.

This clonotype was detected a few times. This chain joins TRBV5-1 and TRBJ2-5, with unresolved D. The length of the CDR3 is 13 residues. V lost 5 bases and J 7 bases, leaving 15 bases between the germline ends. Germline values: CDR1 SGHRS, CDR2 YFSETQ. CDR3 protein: CASRTALSATQYF. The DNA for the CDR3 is TGCGCCAGCAGAACGGCCCTAAGTGCGACCCAGTACTTC.

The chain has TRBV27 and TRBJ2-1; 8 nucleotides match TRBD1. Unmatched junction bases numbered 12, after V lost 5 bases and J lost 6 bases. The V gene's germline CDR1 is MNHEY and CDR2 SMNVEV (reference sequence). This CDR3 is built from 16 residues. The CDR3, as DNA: TGTGCCAGCAGTACCCCACCACGGGACAGGATCAATGAGCAGTTCTTC. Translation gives CASSTPPRDRINEQFF.

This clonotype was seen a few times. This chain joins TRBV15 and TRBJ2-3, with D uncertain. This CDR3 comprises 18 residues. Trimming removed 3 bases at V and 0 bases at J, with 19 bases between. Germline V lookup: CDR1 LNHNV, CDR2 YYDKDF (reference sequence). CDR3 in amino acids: CATSRFVLDSASTDTQYF. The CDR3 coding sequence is TGTGCCACCAGCAGGTTCGTTCTAGACTCGGCTAGCACAGATACGCAGTATTTT. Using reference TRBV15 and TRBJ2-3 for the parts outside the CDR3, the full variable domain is DAMVIQNPRYQVTQFGKPVTLSCSQTLNHNVMYWYQQKSSQAPKLLFHYYDKDFNNEADTPDNFQSRRPNTSFCFLDIRSPGLGDTAMYLCATSRFVLDSASTDTQYFGPGTRLTVL.

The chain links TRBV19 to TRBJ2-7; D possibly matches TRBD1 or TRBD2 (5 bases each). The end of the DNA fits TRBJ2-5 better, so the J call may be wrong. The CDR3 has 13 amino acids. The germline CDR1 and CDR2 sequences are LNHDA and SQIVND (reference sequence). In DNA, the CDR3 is TGTGCCAGTACCACCCGGGGCGGAGAGACCCAGTACTTC. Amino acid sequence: CASTTRGGETQYF.

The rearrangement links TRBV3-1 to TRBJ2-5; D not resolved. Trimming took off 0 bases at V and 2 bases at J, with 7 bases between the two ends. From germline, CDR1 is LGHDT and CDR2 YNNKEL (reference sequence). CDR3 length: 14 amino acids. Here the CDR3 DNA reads TGTGCCAGCAGCCAAGATCCCGATCAAGAGACCCAGTACTTC. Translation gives CASSQDPDQETQYF.

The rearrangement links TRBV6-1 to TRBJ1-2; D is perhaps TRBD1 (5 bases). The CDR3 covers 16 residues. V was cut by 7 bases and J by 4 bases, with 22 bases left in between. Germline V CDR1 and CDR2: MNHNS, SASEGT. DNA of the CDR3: TGTGCCAGCAAAATAGGCTCGGCGACAGTAGGCTATGGCTACACCTTC. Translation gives CASKIGSATVGYGYTF.

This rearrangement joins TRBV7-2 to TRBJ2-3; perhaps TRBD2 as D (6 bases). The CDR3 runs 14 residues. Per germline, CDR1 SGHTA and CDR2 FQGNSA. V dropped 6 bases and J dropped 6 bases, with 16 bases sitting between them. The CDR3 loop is CASSVRPGGDTQYF. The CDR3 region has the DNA TGTGCCAGCAGTGTACGACCCGGAGGGGATACGCAGTATTTT.

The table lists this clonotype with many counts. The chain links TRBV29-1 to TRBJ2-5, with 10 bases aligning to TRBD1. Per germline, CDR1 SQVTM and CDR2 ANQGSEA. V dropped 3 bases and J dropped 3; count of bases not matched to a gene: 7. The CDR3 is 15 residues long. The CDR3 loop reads CSVDLPGTGEETQYF. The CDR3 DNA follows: TGCAGCGTTGATCTCCCCGGGACAGGGGAAGAGACCCAGTACTTC.

The CDR3 region is CASSGRDGLYNEQFF. The DNA for the CDR3 is TGTGCCAGCAGTGGCCGGGACGGACTATACAATGAGCAGTTCTTC. The V gene is TRBV27, the J gene TRBJ2-1; weak D call: TRBD2 (6 bases). V was trimmed by 5 bases and J by 4 bases, leaving 15 bases between them. Germline CDR1 and CDR2: MNHEY and SMNVEV (reference sequence). CDR3 length: 15 residues.

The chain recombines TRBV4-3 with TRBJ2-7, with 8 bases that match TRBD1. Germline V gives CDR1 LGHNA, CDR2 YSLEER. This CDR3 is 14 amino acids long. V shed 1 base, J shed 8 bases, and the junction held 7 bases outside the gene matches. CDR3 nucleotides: TGCGCCAGCAGCCAAGGGACAGGGACCCGCAAGCAGTACTTC. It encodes CASSQGTGTRKQYF.

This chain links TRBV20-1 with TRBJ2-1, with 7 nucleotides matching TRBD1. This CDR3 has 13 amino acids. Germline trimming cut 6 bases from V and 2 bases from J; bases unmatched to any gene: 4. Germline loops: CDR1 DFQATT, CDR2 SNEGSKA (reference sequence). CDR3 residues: CSAPGQTYNEQFF. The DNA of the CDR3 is TGCAGTGCCCCGGGACAGACCTACAATGAGCAGTTCTTC.

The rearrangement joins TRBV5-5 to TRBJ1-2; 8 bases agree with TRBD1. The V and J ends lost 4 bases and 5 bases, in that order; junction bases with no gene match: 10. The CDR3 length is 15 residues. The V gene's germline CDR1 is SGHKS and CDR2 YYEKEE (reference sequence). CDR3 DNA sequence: TGTGCCAGCAGCGCCGGGACAGGCAGGGGATATGGCTACACCTTC. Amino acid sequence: CASSAGTGRGYGYTF.

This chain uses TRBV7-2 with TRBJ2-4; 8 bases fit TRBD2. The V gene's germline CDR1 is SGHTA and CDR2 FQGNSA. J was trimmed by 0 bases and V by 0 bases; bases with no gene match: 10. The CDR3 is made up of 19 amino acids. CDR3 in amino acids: CASSLAPVGGAGAKNIQYF. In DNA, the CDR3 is TGTGCCAGCAGCTTAGCGCCTGTCGGGGGGGCTGGAGCCAAAAACATTCAGTACTTC.

The chain's CDR3 is CASSWTGGNQPQHF. CDR3 bases: TGTGCCAGCAGCTGGACAGGGGGCAATCAGCCCCAGCATTTT. This chain uses TRBV5-5 with TRBJ1-5; 9 bases agree with TRBD1. Germline V CDR1 and CDR2: SGHKS, YYEKEE (reference sequence). Trimming removed 3 bases from V and 2 bases from J; junction bases left unmatched: 0. CDR3 length: 14 amino acids. Filled out from reference TRBV5-5 and TRBJ1-5, the complete variable domain reads DAGVTQSPTHLIKTRGQQVTLRCSPISGHKSVSWYQQVLGQGPQFIFQYYEKEERGRGNFPDRFSARQFPNYSSELNVNALLLGDSALYLCASSWTGGNQPQHFGDGTRLSIL.

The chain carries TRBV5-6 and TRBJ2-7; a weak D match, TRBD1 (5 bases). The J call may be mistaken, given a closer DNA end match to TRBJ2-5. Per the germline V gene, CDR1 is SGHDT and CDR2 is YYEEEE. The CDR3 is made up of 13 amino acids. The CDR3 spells CASSLYRSETQYF. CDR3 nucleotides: TGTGCCAGCAGCTTGTACAGGTCCGAGACCCAGTACTTC.

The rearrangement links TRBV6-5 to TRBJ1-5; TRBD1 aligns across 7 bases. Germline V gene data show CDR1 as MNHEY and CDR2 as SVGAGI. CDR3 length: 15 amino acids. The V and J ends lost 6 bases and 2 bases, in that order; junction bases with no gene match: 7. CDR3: CASSTDRAGNQPQHF. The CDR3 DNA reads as TGTGCCAGCAGCACAGACAGGGCTGGCAATCAGCCCCAGCATTTT.